This TCR beta chain was recorded in a study of identifying expanded T cells in peripheral blood. Regarding the study as a whole: Across healthy donors, higher total template counts meant significantly greater approximately 2-week count variance.

In the case of this clone: Its antigen is as yet unknown.

Clones were sequenced by immunoSEQ multiplex PCR, and TCRdb holds only the in-frame ones, with some missing. The sample lists more than 70,000 clones, about 86% occurring once. Healthy donors had no documented immune events, such as infections, while sampled. V was shortened by 2 bases and J by 5 bases, with 9 bases between the two germline ends. The CDR3 loop spans 12 amino acids. Germline CDR1 reads GTSNPN; CDR2 reads SVGIG (reference sequence). V is TRBV30 and J is TRBJ1-2; D ambiguous. The sequenced material came from blood. This TCR derives from a person between 18 and 70 years old in good health. Here the CDR3 DNA reads TGTGCCTGGAGTCCACAAGGATATGGCTACACCTTC. It codes for CAWSPQGYGYTF.